This T cell receptor beta chain is drawn from a study of blood T cell repertoires in COVID-19. This CDR3 spans 11 amino acids. V lost 3 bases, J lost 7 bases, and 6 bases lay in between. Germline V lookup: CDR1 MNHEY, CDR2 SVGEGT. Measured with immunoSEQ multiplex PCR; TCRdb has only the in-frame clones, and not every one. The repertoire holds under 85,000 clones, with roughly 81% as singletons. The clonotype was recovered from a man older than 75 with acute or convalescent COVID-19. The J gene is TRBJ1-1, the V gene TRBV6-2 or TRBV6-3; D unclear. The sequenced sample was peripheral blood. The CDR3 is CASSYQVEAFF. The CDR3, as DNA: TGTGCCAGCAGTTATCAGGTTGAAGCTTTCTTT.